The T cell receptor beta chain described here comes from a study of Ad26.COV2.S vaccination and SARS-CoV-2 variants. Overall study: Intramuscular Ad26.COV2.S at 5x10^10 or 1x10^11 viral particles. Overall study findings and caveats: Overall T cell responses may have been underestimated by the analyses of TCR breadth and depth.

The table came from immunoSEQ multiplex PCR; TCRdb's copy has only in-frame clones and leaves some out. The sample shows approximately 350,000 clones, about 83% of them seen only once. The treatment was: some 19 received Ad26.COV2.S at low or high dose, single or two shots; 5 received placebo; per-sample allocation not given. Day 63 after the first vaccine or placebo injection was the time point for sampling. In Boston, an adult donor aged 18-55 years took part. Concerning this clone itself: Antigen: not known.

There are 13 residues in the CDR3. CDR1 SNHLY and CDR2 FYNNEI come from the germline V gene. The germline V and J ends were trimmed by 7 bases and 2 bases, with 11 bases remaining between them. The chain joins TRBV2 to TRBJ1-1; no clear D. The clonotype comes from a person aged 18 to 59 who received the Ad26.COV2.S COVID-19 vaccine or a placebo. The material was peripheral blood, obtained in a trial of Ad26.COV2.S vaccine versus placebo. The CDR3 spells CASKRSSNTEAFF. The CDR3 DNA reads TGTGCCAGCAAAAGGAGCAGTAACACTGAAGCTTTCTTT.